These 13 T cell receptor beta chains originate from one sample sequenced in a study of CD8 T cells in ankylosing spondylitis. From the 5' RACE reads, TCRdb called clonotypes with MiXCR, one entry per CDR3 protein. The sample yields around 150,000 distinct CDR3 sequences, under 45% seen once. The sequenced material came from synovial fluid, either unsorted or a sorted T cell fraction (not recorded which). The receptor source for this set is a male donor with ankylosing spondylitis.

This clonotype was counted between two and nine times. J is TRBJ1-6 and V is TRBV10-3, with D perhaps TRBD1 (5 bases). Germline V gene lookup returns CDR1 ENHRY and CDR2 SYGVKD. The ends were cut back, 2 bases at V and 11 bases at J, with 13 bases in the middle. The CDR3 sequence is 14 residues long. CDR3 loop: CAISELQGWTPLHF. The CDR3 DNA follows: TGTGCCATCAGTGAGCTTCAGGGTTGGACACCCCTCCACTTT.

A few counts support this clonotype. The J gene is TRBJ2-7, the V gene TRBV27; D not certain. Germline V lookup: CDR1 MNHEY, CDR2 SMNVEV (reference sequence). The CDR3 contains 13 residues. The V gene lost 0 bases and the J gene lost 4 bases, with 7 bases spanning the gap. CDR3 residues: CASSLSLGYEQYF. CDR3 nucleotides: TGTGCCAGCAGTTTATCCCTGGGTTACGAGCAGTACTTC.

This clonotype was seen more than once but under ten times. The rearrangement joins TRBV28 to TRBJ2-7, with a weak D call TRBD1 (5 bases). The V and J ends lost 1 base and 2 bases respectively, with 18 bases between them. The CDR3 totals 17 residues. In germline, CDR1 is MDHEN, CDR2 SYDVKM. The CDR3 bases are TGTGCCAGCAGTTTATTTAGGCAGGGTTTCGGGCCCTACGAGCAGTACTTC. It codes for CASSLFRQGFGPYEQYF.

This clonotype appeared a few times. This chain's CDR3 is CASSLTGGFVNQPQHF. DNA of the CDR3: TGTGCCAGCAGTTTAACAGGGGGCTTTGTCAATCAGCCCCAGCATTTT. The chain is built from TRBV28 and TRBJ1-5, with 9 bases fitting TRBD1. The CDR3 is 16 amino acids. Per germline, CDR1 MDHEN and CDR2 SYDVKM. Unmatched junction bases numbered 5, after V lost 2 bases and J lost 3 bases.

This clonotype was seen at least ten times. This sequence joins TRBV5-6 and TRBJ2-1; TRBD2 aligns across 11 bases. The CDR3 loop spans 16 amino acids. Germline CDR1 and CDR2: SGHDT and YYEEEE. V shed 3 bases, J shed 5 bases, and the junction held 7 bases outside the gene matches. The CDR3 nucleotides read TGTGCCAGCAGCTCATTAGCGGGGGGGGTGAACAATGAGCAGTTCTTC. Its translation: CASSSLAGGVNNEQFF.

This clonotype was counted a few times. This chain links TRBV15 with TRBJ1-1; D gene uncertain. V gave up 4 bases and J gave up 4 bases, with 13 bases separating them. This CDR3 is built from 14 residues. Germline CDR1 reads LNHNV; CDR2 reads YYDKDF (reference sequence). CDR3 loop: CATSKENSITEAFF. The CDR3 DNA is TGTGCCACCAGCAAAGAGAATTCGATCACTGAAGCTTTCTTT.

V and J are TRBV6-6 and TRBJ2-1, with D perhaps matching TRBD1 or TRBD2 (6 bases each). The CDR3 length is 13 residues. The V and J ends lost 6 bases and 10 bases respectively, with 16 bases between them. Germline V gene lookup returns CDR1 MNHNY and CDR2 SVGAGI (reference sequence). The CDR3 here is CASSPSGAGEQFF. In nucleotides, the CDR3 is TGTGCCAGCAGCCCGTCAGGGGCGGGGGAGCAGTTCTTC.

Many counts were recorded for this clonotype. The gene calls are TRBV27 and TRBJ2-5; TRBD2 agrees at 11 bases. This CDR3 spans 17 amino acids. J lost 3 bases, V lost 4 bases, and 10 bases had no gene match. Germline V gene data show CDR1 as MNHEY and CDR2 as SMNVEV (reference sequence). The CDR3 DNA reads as TGTGCCAGCAGTTCAGGACTAGCGGGTAACTCCAAAGAGACCCAGTACTTC. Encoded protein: CASSSGLAGNSKETQYF.

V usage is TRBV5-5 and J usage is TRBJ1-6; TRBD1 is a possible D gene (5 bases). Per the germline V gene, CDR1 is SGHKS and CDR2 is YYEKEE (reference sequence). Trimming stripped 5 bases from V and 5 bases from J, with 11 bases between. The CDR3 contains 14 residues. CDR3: CASRSMGDNSPLHF. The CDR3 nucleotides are TGTGCCAGCAGATCGATGGGGGATAATTCACCCCTCCACTTT.

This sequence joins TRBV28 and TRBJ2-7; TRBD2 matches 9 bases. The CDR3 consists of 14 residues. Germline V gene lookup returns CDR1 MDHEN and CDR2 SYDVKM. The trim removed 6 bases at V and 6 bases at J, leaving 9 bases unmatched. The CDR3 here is CASSRSGRSLEQYF. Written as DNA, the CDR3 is TGTGCCAGCAGCCGTAGCGGGAGATCTCTCGAGCAGTACTTC.

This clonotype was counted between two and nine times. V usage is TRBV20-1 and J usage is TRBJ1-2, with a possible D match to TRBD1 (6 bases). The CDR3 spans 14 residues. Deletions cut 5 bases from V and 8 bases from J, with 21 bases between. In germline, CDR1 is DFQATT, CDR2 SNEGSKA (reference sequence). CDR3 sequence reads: CSAAAGDELGGYTF. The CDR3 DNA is TGCAGTGCTGCAGCAGGGGACGAACTTGGCGGCTACACCTTC.

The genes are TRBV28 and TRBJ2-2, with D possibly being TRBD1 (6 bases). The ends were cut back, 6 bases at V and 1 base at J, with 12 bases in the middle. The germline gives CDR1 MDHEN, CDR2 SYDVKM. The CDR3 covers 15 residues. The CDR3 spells CASRLPQGNTGELFF. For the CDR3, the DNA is TGTGCCAGCAGACTACCACAGGGGAACACCGGGGAGCTGTTTTTT.

CDR3 sequence: CASSRYRLAGGGTGELFF. For the CDR3, the DNA is TGCGCCAGCAGCCGATACCGGCTAGCGGGAGGTGGTACCGGGGAGCTGTTTTTT. The V gene is TRBV4-3, the J gene TRBJ2-2, with 11 bases fitting TRBD2. The CDR3 is 18 amino acids. Unmatched junction bases numbered 12, after V lost 4 bases and J lost 5 bases. The V gene's germline CDR1 is LGHNA and CDR2 YSLEER.